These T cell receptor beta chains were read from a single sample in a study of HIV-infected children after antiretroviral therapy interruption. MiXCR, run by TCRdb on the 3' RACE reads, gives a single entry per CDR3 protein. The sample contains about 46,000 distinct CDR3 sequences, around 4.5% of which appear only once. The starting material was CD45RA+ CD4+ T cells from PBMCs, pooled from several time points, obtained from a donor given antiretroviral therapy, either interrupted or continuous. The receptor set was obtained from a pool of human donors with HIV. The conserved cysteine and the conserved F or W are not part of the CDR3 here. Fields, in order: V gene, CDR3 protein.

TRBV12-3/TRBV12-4,ASSLGGGLGTEAF
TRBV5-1,ASSPKGSDGYT
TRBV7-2,ASSQDRILSSCEQY
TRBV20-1,SARDRFEGGNQPQH
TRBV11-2,ASSRGRGQGGPEQY
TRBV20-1,SARVQGDYGYT
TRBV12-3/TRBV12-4,ASSFSGGNNEQF
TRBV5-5,ASSLETGHYSGYT
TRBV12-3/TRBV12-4,ASSRDSYEQY
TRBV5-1,ASSSQAGLTEAF
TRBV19,ASSIAARAKNIQY
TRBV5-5,ASSKVGEQY
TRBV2,ASSEGENEQF
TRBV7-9,ASSLGQFSGANVLT
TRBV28,ASSLGFPGNYEQY
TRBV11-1,ASSPTDKYNEQF
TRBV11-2,ASSLDQVGRTEAF
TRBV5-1,ASSPGALQETQY
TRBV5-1,ASSFQAGSYEQY
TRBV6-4,AGNIPCGGANVLT
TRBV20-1,SAVSGASEKLF
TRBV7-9,ASTLPGQHNEQF
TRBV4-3,ASSPLGQGDGYT
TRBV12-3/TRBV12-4,ASSFSRDTEAF
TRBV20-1,GTGRTDTQY
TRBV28,ASSRGGSTDTQY
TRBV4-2,ASSQVPGAQY
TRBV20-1,SASWQGRTEAF